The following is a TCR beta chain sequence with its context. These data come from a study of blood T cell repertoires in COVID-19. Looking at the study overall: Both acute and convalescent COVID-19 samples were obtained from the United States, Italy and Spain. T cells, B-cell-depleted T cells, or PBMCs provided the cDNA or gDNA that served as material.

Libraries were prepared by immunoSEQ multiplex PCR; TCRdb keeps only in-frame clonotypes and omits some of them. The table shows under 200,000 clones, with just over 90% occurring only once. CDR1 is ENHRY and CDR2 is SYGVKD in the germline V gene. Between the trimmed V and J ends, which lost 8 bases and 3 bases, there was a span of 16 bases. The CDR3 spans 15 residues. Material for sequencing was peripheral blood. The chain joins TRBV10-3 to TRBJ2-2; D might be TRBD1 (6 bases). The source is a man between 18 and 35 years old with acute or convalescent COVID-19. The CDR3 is CAIPAGARDTGELFF. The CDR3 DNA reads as TGTGCCATCCCGGCAGGGGCGCGGGACACCGGGGAGCTGTTTTTT.